This record concerns one TCR beta chain sequence. The CDR3 loop spans 14 amino acids. The ends were cut back, 7 bases at V and 5 bases at J, with 17 bases in the middle. CDR1 and CDR2 from the germline V gene are SGHAT and FQNNGV. Generated by immunoSEQ multiplex PCR, the TCRdb table keeps only in-frame clones and is missing some. The sample lists 65,000 to 70,000 clones; roughly 87% were seen once. This sample is drawn from a study of blood T cell repertoires in COVID-19. Study-wide context: Sources were T cells, B-cell-depleted T cells, or PBMCs; the material itself was cDNA or gDNA.

Material: peripheral blood. The clonotype originates from a man older than 75 with acute or convalescent COVID-19. The gene calls are TRBV11-2 and TRBJ1-2; possibly TRBD1 for D (5 bases). The CDR3 reads CASTRERGRYGYTF. In nucleotides, the CDR3 is TGTGCCAGCACCAGGGAGAGAGGGAGGTATGGCTACACCTTC.